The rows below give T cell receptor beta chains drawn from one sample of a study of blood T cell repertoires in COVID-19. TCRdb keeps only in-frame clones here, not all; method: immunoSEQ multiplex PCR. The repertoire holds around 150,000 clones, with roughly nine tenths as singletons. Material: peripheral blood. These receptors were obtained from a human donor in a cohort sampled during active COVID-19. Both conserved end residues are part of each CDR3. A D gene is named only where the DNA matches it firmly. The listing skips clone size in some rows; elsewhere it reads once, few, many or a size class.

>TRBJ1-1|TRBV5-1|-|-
TGCGCCAGCAGCTTGAGGCAGGGAGGCACTGAAGCTTTCTTT
CASSLRQGGTEAFF
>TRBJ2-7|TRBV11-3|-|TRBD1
TGTGCCAGCAGCCCGACAGGGGGATGGGAGCAGTACTTC
CASSPTGGWEQYF
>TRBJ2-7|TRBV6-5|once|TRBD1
TGTGCCGCGGACAGGGGGCACGAGCAGTACTTC
CAADRGHEQYF
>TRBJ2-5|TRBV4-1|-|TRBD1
TGCGCCAGCAGCCCCGGGGACAGGGACCCGCTAGTGACCCAGTACTTC
CASSPGDRDPLVTQYF
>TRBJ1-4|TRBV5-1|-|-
TGCGCCAGCAGCTTTGGCCCAACTAATGAAAAACTGTTTTTT
CASSFGPTNEKLFF
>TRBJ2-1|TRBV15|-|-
TGTGCCACCAGCAGGACTAATGAGCAGTTCTTC
CATSRTNEQFF
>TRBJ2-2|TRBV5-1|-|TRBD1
TGCGCCAGCAGCAGCCGGACAGGGGTTAACACCGGGGAGCTGTTTTTT
CASSSRTGVNTGELFF
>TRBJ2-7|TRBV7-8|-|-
TGTGCCAGCAGCTTAGACAGGGCATTTAACGAGCAGTACTTC
CASSLDRAFNEQYF
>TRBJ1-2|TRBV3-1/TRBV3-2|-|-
TGTGCCAGCAGCCTCCGGGAGGGCTATGGCTACACCTTC
CASSLREGYGYTF
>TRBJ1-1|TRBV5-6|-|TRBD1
TGTGCCAGCAGCGGACTGACAGGGATCAACACTGAAGCTTTCTTT
CASSGLTGINTEAFF
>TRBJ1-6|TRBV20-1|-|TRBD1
TGCAGTGCTAGTTTAGCGGGACAGGGCTTAGGCTCACCCCTCCACTTT
CSASLAGQGLGSPLHF
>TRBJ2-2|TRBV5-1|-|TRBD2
TGCGCCAGCAGCCCGTTAACGGGGGGGCTCACCGGGGAGCTGTTTTTT
CASSPLTGGLTGELFF
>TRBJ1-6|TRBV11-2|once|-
TGTGCCAGCAGCTTAGATCTCCTACGACCCCTCCACTTT
CASSLDLLRPLHF
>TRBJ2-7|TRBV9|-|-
TGTGCCAGCAGCGTAGGATGGGGGCCGCCCTACGAGCAGTACTTC
CASSVGWGPPYEQYF
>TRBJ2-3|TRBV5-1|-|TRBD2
TGCGCCAGCAGCTTCTTGGCGGGAGTAGGAAACACAGATACGCAGTATTTT
CASSFLAGVGNTDTQYF
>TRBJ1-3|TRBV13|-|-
TGTGCCAGCAGCTTGGAACGGGGGGTCTCTGGAAACACCATATATTTT
CASSLERGVSGNTIYF
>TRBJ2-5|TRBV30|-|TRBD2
TGTGCCTGGAGTACATTTGGGACTAGCGGCCAAGAGACCCAGTACTTC
CAWSTFGTSGQETQYF
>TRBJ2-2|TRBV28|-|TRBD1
TGTGCCAGCAGTTTACCGGGACAGGGGTTTTACACCGGGGAGCTGTTTTTT
CASSLPGQGFYTGELFF
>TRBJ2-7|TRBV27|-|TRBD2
TGTGCCAGCAGTACGCGGACTAGCACCTCCCACGAGCAGTACTTC
CASSTRTSTSHEQYF
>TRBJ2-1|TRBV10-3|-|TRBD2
TGTGCCATCACCCCCGGGGGGGCCTACAATGAGCAGTTCTTC
CAITPGGAYNEQFF
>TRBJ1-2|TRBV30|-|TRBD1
TGTGCCTGGAGTACTACAGGGGCGGCCTATGGCTACACCTTC
CAWSTTGAAYGYTF
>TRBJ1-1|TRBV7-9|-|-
TGTGCCAGCAGCCCAGGACAGACGACCATGAACACTGAAGCTTTCTTT
CASSPGQTTMNTEAFF
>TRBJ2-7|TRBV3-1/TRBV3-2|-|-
TGTGCCAGCAGCCAAGCGAAGACGCCTAGGAAACCCTACGAGCAGTACTTC
CASSQAKTPRKPYEQYF
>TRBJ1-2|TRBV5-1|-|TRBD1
TGCGCCAGCAGCTTGGTACCGGACAGGGACCCCTATGGCTACACCTTC
CASSLVPDRDPYGYTF